In its sample, the clone carrying this T cell receptor (beta chain) was seen many times. Its antigen is not identified. This specimen belongs to a study of blood T cells in healthy people across ages. Study-wide findings and caveats: Estimated diversity that came from one million T cells was considered an underestimate.

Then a second PCR, running roughly 7 to 12 cycles, was carried out with a sample-barcoded 5' primer and a J-beta primer mix. TCRdb processed the 5' RACE reads anew with MiXCR; each CDR3 protein has one entry. This repertoire shows 870,000 or so distinct CDR3 sequences, around 30% found once; its top ten account for about 18%. This clonotype originated in a woman older than 75 in good health. Sequencing was carried out using blood.

The CDR3: CASRGGQETQYF. The CDR3 nucleotides are TGTGCCAGCAGAGGGGGTCAAGAGACCCAGTACTTC. The chain has TRBV27 and TRBJ2-5; D might be TRBD1 (6 bases). Trimming cost V 6 bases and J 2 bases, with 7 bases left between them. Germline V gene lookup returns CDR1 MNHEY and CDR2 SMNVEV (reference sequence). The CDR3 loop spans 12 amino acids.